The entry that follows covers one T cell receptor beta chain sequence. An amount of RNA that ranged from roughly 0.45 to 1 ug was reverse transcribed with random hexamers. One entry per CDR3 protein, called by TCRdb with MiXCR from the immunoSEQ multiplex PCR reads. The table records approximately 100,000 distinct CDR3 sequences, approximately 91% of them present only once. The data derive from a study of CD8 T cells in Susac syndrome. Germline V CDR1 and CDR2: LGHNA, YNFKEQ. The CDR3 totals 16 residues. With 4 bases clipped from V and 1 base from J, the junction kept 3 bases outside the gene matches.

The gene calls are TRBV4-2 and TRBJ2-3; 12 bases align to TRBD2. The clonotype originates from a human donor in good health. Sequencing used CD4+ T cells from PBMCs. The CDR3 here is CASSLRTSGGTDTQYF. CDR3 DNA: TGTGCCAGCAGCCTCCGGACTAGCGGGGGCACAGATACGCAGTATTTT.